This entry lists 2 T cell receptor beta chains sequenced from one sample in a study of CD8 T cells in Susac syndrome. With random hexamers, reverse transcription was performed on roughly 0.5 to 1 ug of RNA. Each CDR3 protein gets one entry after TCRdb re-called the immunoSEQ multiplex PCR reads with MiXCR. The table lists 400,000 or so distinct CDR3 sequences, 85% to 90% of them singletons. The sample was CD8+ T cells from PBMCs. These receptors originate from a human donor with multiple sclerosis.

The chain recombines TRBV27 with TRBJ2-3; the match to TRBD2 covers 8 bases. CDR1 is MNHEY, CDR2 SMNVEV, per germline (reference sequence). This CDR3 spans 16 amino acids. V lost 5 bases, J lost 1 base, and 8 bases stayed unmatched. For the CDR3, the DNA is TGTGCCAGCAGTCCGTTCGGAGCGGGGGGCACAGATACGCAGTATTTT. Translating it yields CASSPFGAGGTDTQYF.

The rearrangement uses TRBV20-1 and TRBJ2-7, with 13 bases lining up with TRBD2. The CDR3 has 16 residues. V shed 3 bases, J shed 3 bases, and the junction held 8 bases outside the gene matches. Germline lookup yields CDR1 DFQATT and CDR2 SNEGSKA (reference sequence). The CDR3 DNA follows: TGCAGTGCTAGCGCAGGACTAGCGGGAGACTACTACGAGCAGTACTTC. Amino acid sequence: CSASAGLAGDYYEQYF.